The next 12 T cell receptor beta chains were all read from a single sample in a study of cytotoxic CD8 clonotypes in ibrutinib-treated CLL. TCRdb keeps only in-frame clones here, not all; method: immunoSEQ multiplex PCR. The sample shows about 270,000 clones, 60% to 80% of them seen only once. The input for sequencing was PBMCs, taken at disease progression, from a patient treated with ibrutinib. The receptors derive from a human donor with chronic lymphocytic leukemia.

The V gene is TRBV4-1, the J gene TRBJ2-1, with 9 bases lining up with TRBD2. The CDR3 has 18 residues. The J segment lost 6 bases and the V segment lost 1 base, leaving 13 bases of the junction unmatched. Germline CDR1 MGHRA, CDR2 YSYEKL. CDR3 amino acids: CASSQVGGSLAGINEQFF. The DNA of the CDR3 is TGCGCCAGCAGCCAAGTTGGAGGGAGCCTAGCGGGAATCAATGAGCAGTTCTTC.

V and J are TRBV28 and TRBJ1-5, with a tentative D call TRBD1 (6 bases). V lost 7 bases and J 8 bases, leaving 12 bases between the germline ends. CDR1 is MDHEN, CDR2 SYDVKM, per germline. The CDR3 totals 12 residues. CDR3 amino acids: CASTVRGEPQHF. The CDR3 DNA sequence: TGTGCCAGCACCGTTAGGGGGGAGCCCCAGCATTTT.

The chain has TRBV5-1 and TRBJ1-2; 7 nucleotides match TRBD1. J was trimmed by 5 bases and V by 3 bases; bases with no gene match: 7. The CDR3 runs 14 residues. CDR1 SGHRS and CDR2 YFSETQ come from the germline V gene. CDR3 coding DNA: TGCGCCAGCAGCTACAGGGGTATTCCTTATGGCTACACCTTC. Translating it yields CASSYRGIPYGYTF.

Ten or more counts support this clone. The chain combines TRBV11-2 with TRBJ1-2; D gene unclear. The CDR3 consists of 13 residues. V lost 0 bases and J lost 4, with 6 bases in between. Germline loops: CDR1 SGHAT, CDR2 FQNNGV. This chain's CDR3 is CASSLENTYGYTF. The CDR3 nucleotides read TGTGCCAGCAGCTTAGAGAATACCTATGGCTACACCTTC.

The chain employs TRBV5-1 and TRBJ2-5, with D possibly being TRBD1 (6 bases). The CDR3 length is 16 residues. Germline-derived CDR1 and CDR2 are SGHRS and YFSETQ. The V end was cut by 2 bases, the J end by 3 bases, with 17 bases between. CDR3 sequence (DNA): TGCGCCAGCAGCTTAACTAGTAGGGGGTCTGAAGAGACCCAGTACTTC. Translated: CASSLTSRGSEETQYF.

The chain has TRBV19 and TRBJ1-4; 9 bases map to TRBD1. Per the germline V gene, CDR1 is LNHDA and CDR2 is SQIVND (reference sequence). The CDR3 is 14 amino acids. J gave up 9 bases and V 5 bases, and 7 bases lay outside the gene matches. The CDR3 region is CASSPPGQGKKLFF. CDR3 nucleotide sequence: TGTGCCAGTAGTCCGCCGGGACAGGGCAAAAAACTGTTTTTT. Full variable domain (missing parts from reference TRBV19 and TRBJ1-4): DGGITQSPKYLFRKEGQNVTLSCEQNLNHDAMYWYRQDPGQGLRLIYYSQIVNDFQKGDIAEGYSVSREKKESFPLTVTSAQKNPTAFYLCASSPPGQGKKLFFGSGTQLSVL.

The table lists this clone with many counts. This chain joins TRBV2 and TRBJ1-3; perhaps TRBD1 as D (6 bases). CDR1 is SNHLY and CDR2 is FYNNEI in the germline V gene. The CDR3 has 17 residues. V was trimmed by 2 bases and J by 3 bases, leaving 17 bases between them. As DNA, the CDR3 is TGTGCCAGCAGTGAAAGGTCCCACAGGGCTTTTGGAAACACCATATATTTT. Amino acids: CASSERSHRAFGNTIYF.

The chain is built from TRBV7-8 and TRBJ2-3; 11 nucleotides agree with TRBD2. The CDR3 has 17 residues. V shed 6 bases and J 5 bases; nucleotides not matched to a gene: 13. Per germline, CDR1 SGHVS and CDR2 FQNEAQ. CDR3 bases: TGTGCCAGCAGGGAATCTAGCGGGGGGCTCATAAGAGATACGCAGTATTTT. It is translated as CASRESSGGLIRDTQYF.

This CDR3 reads CASSSGAWGNTIYF. CDR3 nucleotide sequence: TGTGCCAGCAGCTCAGGGGCTTGGGGAAACACCATATATTTT. The rearrangement joins TRBV7-6 to TRBJ1-3; D perhaps matches TRBD1 (6 bases). The germline V and J ends were trimmed by 4 bases and 4 bases, with 11 bases remaining between them. The germline V gene has CDR1 SGHVS and CDR2 FNYEAQ. The CDR3 consists of 14 residues.

The chain is built from TRBV27 and TRBJ2-1; no definite D call. CDR3 length: 15 residues. From germline, CDR1 is MNHEY and CDR2 SMNVEV (reference sequence). V gave up 3 bases and J gave up 2 bases, with 11 bases separating them. The CDR3 region is CASSFSPYTYNEQFF. The DNA of the CDR3 is TGTGCCAGCAGTTTCTCTCCATACACCTACAATGAGCAGTTCTTC.

This clone has just one count. V usage is TRBV28 and J usage is TRBJ2-7; a possible D gene is TRBD2 (5 bases). Trimming cost V 5 bases and J 7 bases, with 12 bases left between them. The CDR3 covers 12 residues. The germline CDR1 and CDR2 sequences are MDHEN and SYDVKM. The CDR3 coding sequence is TGTGCCAGCAGTATCTCCACTAGGGAGCAGTACTTC. Translating it yields CASSISTREQYF. The variable domain in full, with the rest retrieved from reference TRBV28 and TRBJ2-7, is DVKVTQSSRYLVKRTGEKVFLECVQDMDHENMFWYRQDPGLGLRLIYFSYDVKMKEKGDIPEGYSVSREKKERFSLILESASTNQTSMYLCASSISTREQYFGPGTRLTVT.

The chain recombines TRBV19 with TRBJ2-7, with TRBD1 as a possible D gene (5 bases). The germline V gene has CDR1 LNHDA and CDR2 SQIVND (reference sequence). V was trimmed by 0 bases and J by 3 bases, leaving 9 bases between them. The CDR3 loop spans 14 amino acids. The CDR3 sequence: CASSIDLRGYEQYF. The CDR3, as DNA: TGTGCCAGTAGTATAGATCTAAGGGGCTACGAGCAGTACTTC.